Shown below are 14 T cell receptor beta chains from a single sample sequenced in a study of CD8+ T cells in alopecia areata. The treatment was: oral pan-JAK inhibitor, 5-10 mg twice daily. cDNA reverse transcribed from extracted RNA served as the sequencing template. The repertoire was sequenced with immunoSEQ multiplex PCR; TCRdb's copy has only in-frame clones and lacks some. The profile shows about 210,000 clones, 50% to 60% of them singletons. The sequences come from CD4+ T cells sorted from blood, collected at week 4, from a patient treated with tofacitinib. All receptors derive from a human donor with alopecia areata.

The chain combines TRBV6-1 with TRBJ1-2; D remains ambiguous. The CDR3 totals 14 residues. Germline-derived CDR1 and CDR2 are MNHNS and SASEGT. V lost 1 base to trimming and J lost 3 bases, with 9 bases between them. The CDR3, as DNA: TGTGCCAGCAGTGAAGGTGGCGGGCACTATGGCTACACCTTC. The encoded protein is CASSEGGGHYGYTF.

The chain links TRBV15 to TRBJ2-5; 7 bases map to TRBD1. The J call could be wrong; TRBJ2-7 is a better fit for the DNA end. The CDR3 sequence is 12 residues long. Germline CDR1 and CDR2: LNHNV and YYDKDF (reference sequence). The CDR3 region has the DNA TGTGCCACCAGCAGTAACAGGGGCGAGCAGTACTTC. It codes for CATSSNRGEQYF.

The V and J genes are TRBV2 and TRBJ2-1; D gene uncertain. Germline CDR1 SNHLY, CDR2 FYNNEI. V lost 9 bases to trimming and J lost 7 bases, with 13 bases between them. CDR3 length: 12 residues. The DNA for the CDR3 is TGTGCCAGAGGAACATCACAAAATGAGCAGTTCTTC. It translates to CARGTSQNEQFF. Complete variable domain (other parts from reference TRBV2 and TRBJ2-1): EPEVTQTPSHQVTQMGQEVILRCVPISNHLYFYWYRQILGQKVEFLVSFYNNEISEKSEIFDDQFSVERPDGSNFTLKIRSTKLEDSAMYFCARGTSQNEQFFGPGTRLTVL.

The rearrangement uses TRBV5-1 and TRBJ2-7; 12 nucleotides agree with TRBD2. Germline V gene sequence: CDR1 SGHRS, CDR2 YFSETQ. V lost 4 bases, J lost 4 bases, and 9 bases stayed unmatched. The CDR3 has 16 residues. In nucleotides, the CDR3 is TGCGCCAGCAGCCCGCAGACTAGCGGGGGTGGTTACGAGCAGTACTTC. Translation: CASSPQTSGGGYEQYF.

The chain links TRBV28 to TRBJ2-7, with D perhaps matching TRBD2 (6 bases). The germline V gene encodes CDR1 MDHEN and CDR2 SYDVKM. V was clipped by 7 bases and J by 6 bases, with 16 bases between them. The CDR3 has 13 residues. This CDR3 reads CASMGGRPFEQYF. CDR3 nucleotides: TGTGCCAGCATGGGGGGACGGCCCTTCGAGCAGTACTTC.

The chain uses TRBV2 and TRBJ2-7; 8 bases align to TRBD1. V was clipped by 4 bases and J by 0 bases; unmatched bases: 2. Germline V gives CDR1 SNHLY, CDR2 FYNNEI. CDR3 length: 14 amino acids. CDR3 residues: CASSGDRSSYEQYF. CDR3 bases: TGTGCCAGCAGTGGGGACAGGAGCTCCTACGAGCAGTACTTC.

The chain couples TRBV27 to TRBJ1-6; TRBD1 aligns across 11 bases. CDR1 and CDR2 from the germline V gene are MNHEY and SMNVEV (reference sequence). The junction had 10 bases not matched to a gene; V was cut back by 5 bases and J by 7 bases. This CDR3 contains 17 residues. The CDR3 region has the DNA TGTGCCAGCAGTACCCGGACAGGGGGCATTTGGAATTCACCCCTCCACTTT. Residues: CASSTRTGGIWNSPLHF.

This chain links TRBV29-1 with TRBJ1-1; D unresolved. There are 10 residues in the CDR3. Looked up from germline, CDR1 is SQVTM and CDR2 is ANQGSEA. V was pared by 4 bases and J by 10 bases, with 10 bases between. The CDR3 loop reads CSVGKESAFF. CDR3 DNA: TGCAGCGTTGGAAAGGAGTCAGCTTTCTTT.

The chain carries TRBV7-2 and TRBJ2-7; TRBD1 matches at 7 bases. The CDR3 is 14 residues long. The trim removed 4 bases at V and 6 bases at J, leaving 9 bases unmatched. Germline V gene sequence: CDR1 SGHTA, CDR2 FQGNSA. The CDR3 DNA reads TGTGCCAGCAGCTCCGGACAGGCCGCTGGCGAGCAGTACTTC. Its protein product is CASSSGQAAGEQYF.

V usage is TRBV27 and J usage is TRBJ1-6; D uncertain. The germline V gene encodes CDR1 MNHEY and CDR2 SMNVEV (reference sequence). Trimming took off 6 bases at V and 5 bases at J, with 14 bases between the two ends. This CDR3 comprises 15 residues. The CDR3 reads CASSAVGSNNSPLHF. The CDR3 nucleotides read TGTGCCAGCAGCGCCGTGGGGAGCAATAATTCACCCCTCCACTTT.

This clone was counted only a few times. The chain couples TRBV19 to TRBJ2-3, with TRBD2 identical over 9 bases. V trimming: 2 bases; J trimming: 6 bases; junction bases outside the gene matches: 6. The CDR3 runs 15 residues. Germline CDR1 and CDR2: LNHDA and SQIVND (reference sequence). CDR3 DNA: TGTGCCAGTAGTATACTTGGGACTAGCAGCGATACGCAGTATTTT. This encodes CASSILGTSSDTQYF.

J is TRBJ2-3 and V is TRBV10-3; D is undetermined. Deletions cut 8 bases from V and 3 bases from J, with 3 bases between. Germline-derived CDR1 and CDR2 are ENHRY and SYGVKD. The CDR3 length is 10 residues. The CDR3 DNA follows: TGTGCCATCGGTACAGATACGCAGTATTTT. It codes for CAIGTDTQYF.

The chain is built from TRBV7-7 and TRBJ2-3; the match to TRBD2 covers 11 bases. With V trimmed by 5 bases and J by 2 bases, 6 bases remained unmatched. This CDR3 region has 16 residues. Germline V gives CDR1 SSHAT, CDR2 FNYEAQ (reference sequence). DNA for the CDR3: TGTGCCAGCAGCCCCGGGACTAGCGGCCTCACAGATACGCAGTATTTT. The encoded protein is CASSPGTSGLTDTQYF.

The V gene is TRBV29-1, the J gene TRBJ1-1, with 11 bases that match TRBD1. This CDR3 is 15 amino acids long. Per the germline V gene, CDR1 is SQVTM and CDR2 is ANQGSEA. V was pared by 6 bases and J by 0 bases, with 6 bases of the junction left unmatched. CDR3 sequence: CSVRTGGGMNTEAFF. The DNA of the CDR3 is TGCAGCGTCAGGACAGGGGGCGGGATGAACACTGAAGCTTTCTTT.